Listed here are 29 T cell receptor beta chains from one sample, sequenced in a study of shared clonotypes between healthy human individuals. Naive CD8 cells, CD45RO-negative and positively selected for CCR7, excluded terminally differentiated effector memory CD45RA+ cells. Clones were read by immunoSEQ multiplex PCR, and TCRdb kept only the in-frame ones, dropping some. The sample contains fewer than 1 million clones, roughly 96% of which appear only once. Sequenced input: naive CD8+ T cells sorted from blood. The source of these receptors is a man aged 25-40 years in good health.

The chain's CDR3 is CASSWAQATVGNQPQHF. The CDR3 coding sequence is TGTGCCAGCAGTTGGGCGCAGGCCACCGTGGGCAATCAGCCCCAGCATTTT. The chain carries TRBV28 and TRBJ1-5; D call uncertain. The CDR3 is made up of 17 amino acids. CDR1 is MDHEN, CDR2 SYDVKM, per germline. Trimming cost V 4 bases and J 2 bases, with 18 bases left between them.

The rearrangement joins TRBV27 to TRBJ2-5; either TRBD1 or TRBD2 may fit D (5 bases each). In germline, CDR1 is MNHEY, CDR2 SMNVEV (reference sequence). V was pared by 0 bases and J by 5 bases, with 13 bases between. This CDR3 spans 15 amino acids. CDR3 sequence (DNA): TGTGCCAGCAGTTTATCGTTTGGGGACGGGGAGACCCAGTACTTC. Its translation is CASSLSFGDGETQYF.

The V gene is TRBV2, the J gene TRBJ2-7, with a weak D call TRBD2 (5 bases). Germline values: CDR1 SNHLY, CDR2 FYNNEI. There are 11 residues in the CDR3. Trimming pared 10 bases from V and 3 bases from J, leaving 10 bases between. The CDR3, as DNA: TGTGCCACTACAGAGGGCTACGAGCAGTACTTC. This translates into CATTEGYEQYF.

V gene TRBV15 combines with J gene TRBJ2-7; D is undetermined. This CDR3 is built from 13 residues. Germline CDR1 is LNHNV and CDR2 is YYDKDF (reference sequence). The ends were cut back, 4 bases at V and 4 bases at J, with 11 bases in the middle. CDR3 DNA: TGTGCCACCAGCATGGGTTTTGGGTACGAGCAGTACTTC. Its translation is CATSMGFGYEQYF.

This chain links TRBV28 with TRBJ2-7; 11 bases agree with TRBD2. CDR3 length: 16 residues. V shed 5 bases, J shed 2 bases, and the junction held 8 bases outside the gene matches. CDR1 and CDR2 (germline): MDHEN, SYDVKM. In nucleotides, the CDR3 is TGTGCCAGCAGTCCCCTGACTAGCGGGACTGCCTACGAGCAGTACTTC. Translating gives CASSPLTSGTAYEQYF. Together with reference TRBV28 and TRBJ2-7, the CDR3 gives the full variable domain: DVKVTQSSRYLVKRTGEKVFLECVQDMDHENMFWYRQDPGLGLRLIYFSYDVKMKEKGDIPEGYSVSREKKERFSLILESASTNQTSMYLCASSPLTSGTAYEQYFGPGTRLTVT.

This chain connects TRBV5-4 to TRBJ1-2; the D is unclear. This CDR3 has 12 residues. With 0 bases removed from V and 8 bases from J, the gap between germline ends came to 8 bases. Germline lookup yields CDR1 SGHNT and CDR2 YYREEE (reference sequence). The CDR3 sequence: CASSLGINGYTF. The CDR3 DNA follows: TGTGCCAGCAGCTTGGGTATTAACGGCTACACCTTC.

The rearrangement uses TRBV27 and TRBJ1-1; D gene unclear. The ends were cut back, 3 bases at V and 6 bases at J, with 11 bases in the middle. Germline V gene lookup returns CDR1 MNHEY and CDR2 SMNVEV (reference sequence). The CDR3 is 13 residues long. DNA of the CDR3: TGTGCCAGCAGTTTCACGGGTGGACCTGAAGCTTTCTTT. Protein: CASSFTGGPEAFF.

This chain connects TRBV5-1 to TRBJ2-7; 7 nucleotides agree with TRBD1. Unmatched junction bases numbered 9, after V lost 5 bases and J lost 4 bases. Per the germline V gene, CDR1 is SGHRS and CDR2 is YFSETQ. CDR3 length: 14 residues. CDR3 region: CASSDLGTVYEQYF. The CDR3 bases are TGCGCCAGCAGTGACTTAGGGACAGTTTACGAGCAGTACTTC.

V and J are TRBV27 and TRBJ2-5; TRBD2 matches at 8 bases. Germline V gene data show CDR1 as MNHEY and CDR2 as SMNVEV (reference sequence). The V segment lost 7 bases and the J segment 5 bases; nucleotides outside the gene matches: 6. This CDR3 spans 13 amino acids. The CDR3 bases are TGTGCCAGCACCTTGGGACTAGGGGAGACCCAGTACTTC. Encoded protein: CASTLGLGETQYF.

V and J are TRBV7-9 and TRBJ1-1; D ambiguous. V shed 4 bases and J shed 0 bases, with 6 bases lying between them. This CDR3 is built from 13 residues. CDR1 is SEHNR, CDR2 FQNEAQ, per germline (reference sequence). The CDR3 coding sequence is TGTGCCAGCAGCTCCCGTATGAACACTGAAGCTTTCTTT. Residues: CASSSRMNTEAFF.

The chain joins TRBV14 to TRBJ2-1, with 10 bases aligning to TRBD2. The CDR3 consists of 15 residues. Germline V CDR1 and CDR2: SGHDN, FVKESK. J was trimmed by 6 bases and V by 4 bases; bases with no gene match: 6. Here the CDR3 reads CASSRTSGISNEQFF. The CDR3 DNA sequence: TGTGCCAGCAGCCGAACTAGCGGGATCTCCAATGAGCAGTTCTTC. Combining the CDR3 with reference TRBV14 and TRBJ2-1 gives the whole variable domain EAGVTQFPSHSVIEKGQTVTLRCDPISGHDNLYWYRRVMGKEIKFLLHFVKESKQDESGMPNNRFLAERTGGTYSTLKVQPAELEDSGVYFCASSRTSGISNEQFFGPGTRLTVL.

This CDR3 is CASSQRANHRSYEQYF. The CDR3 DNA reads TGTGCCAGCAGCCAGCGGGCCAACCACCGGTCCTACGAGCAGTACTTC. The chain combines TRBV13 with TRBJ2-7, with D perhaps TRBD2 (6 bases). From germline, CDR1 is PRHDT and CDR2 FYEKMQ (reference sequence). V dropped 5 bases and J dropped 1 base, with 18 bases sitting between them. This CDR3 is 16 amino acids long.

As for this clone: No conserved phenylalanine or tryptophan is present at the end of the CDR3, so a read error is the likely explanation. No DNA is shown, since the ends of the CDR3 on it are uncertain; the CDR3 is the one TCRdb lists. The chain has TRBV7-8 and TRBJ2-3; no DNA check was done on the table's D call, TRBD1. The CDR3 length is 13 residues, termini included. Germline V gene data show CDR1 as SGHVS and CDR2 as FQNEAQ. CDR3 region: CASSLAPGGVGLT.

The chain is built from TRBV7-6 and TRBJ2-7; 8 nucleotides align to TRBD1. CDR1 is SGHVS and CDR2 is FNYEAQ in the germline V gene. The length of the CDR3 is 14 residues. The ends lost 5 bases at V and 3 bases at J; junction bases unmatched: 6. The CDR3 here is CASSNGQGLYEQYF. The CDR3 DNA reads as TGTGCCAGCAGCAATGGACAGGGACTCTACGAGCAGTACTTC.

The chain has TRBV7-2 and TRBJ1-1, with no clear D. From germline, CDR1 is SGHTA and CDR2 FQGNSA. The V end was cut by 10 bases, the J end by 1 base, with 13 bases between. CDR3 length: 13 amino acids. CDR3 DNA sequence: TGTGCCACCATCCCTGTTCCGAACACTGAAGCTTTCTTT. Amino acid sequence: CATIPVPNTEAFF.

The rearrangement uses TRBV18 and TRBJ2-7; tentative D call: TRBD2 (6 bases). This CDR3 region has 15 residues. Per germline, CDR1 KGHSH and CDR2 LQKENI. V was clipped by 2 bases and J by 2 bases, with 13 bases between them. The CDR3 loop is CASSPAGTPTYEQYF. CDR3 nucleotides: TGTGCCAGCTCACCAGCCGGGACTCCCACCTACGAGCAGTACTTC.

The rearrangement uses TRBV29-1 and TRBJ2-1; 11 bases agree with TRBD2. Germline trimming cut 2 bases from V and 0 bases from J; bases unmatched to any gene: 12. CDR1 and CDR2 from the germline V gene are SQVTM and ANQGSEA. The CDR3 contains 19 residues. CDR3 loop: CSVEHLRLAGRSSYNEQFF. The CDR3 DNA reads as TGCAGCGTTGAACACCTTAGACTAGCGGGACGGAGCTCCTACAATGAGCAGTTCTTC.

This clone was detected a few times. The chain carries TRBV27 and TRBJ2-2; 11 bases are a match to TRBD2. CDR1 MNHEY and CDR2 SMNVEV come from the germline V gene (reference sequence). V lost 5 bases, J lost 3 bases, and 5 bases stayed unmatched. This CDR3 is built from 16 residues. DNA for the CDR3: TGTGCCAGCAGTAGTATACTAGCGGGAGACACCGGGGAGCTGTTTTTT. This gives the protein CASSSILAGDTGELFF.

This chain links TRBV6-1 with TRBJ2-1, with 7 nucleotides matching TRBD1. The CDR3 sequence is 15 residues long. Losses at the gene ends were 1 base for V and 3 bases for J; bases not matched to a gene: 3. The germline gives CDR1 MNHNS, CDR2 SASEGT. CDR3 sequence: CASSEEGASYNEQFF. CDR3 DNA: TGTGCCAGCAGTGAAGAGGGGGCGAGCTACAATGAGCAGTTCTTC.

V and J are TRBV7-3 and TRBJ2-1, with TRBD1 matching 7 bases. Germline V gives CDR1 SGHTA, CDR2 FQGTGA. V gave up 5 bases and J gave up 2 bases; unmatched junction bases: 6. The CDR3 extends over 15 amino acids. Written as DNA, the CDR3 is TGTGCCAGCAGCGCGACAGGGCCACCCTACAATGAGCAGTTCTTC. Its translation is CASSATGPPYNEQFF.

The V gene is TRBV5-1, the J gene TRBJ1-4; TRBD1 matches 7 bases. Per the germline V gene, CDR1 is SGHRS and CDR2 is YFSETQ. The CDR3 loop spans 17 amino acids. The V segment lost 0 bases and the J segment 8 bases; nucleotides outside the gene matches: 13. CDR3 loop: CASSLGFGQGVEEKLFF. CDR3 DNA sequence: TGCGCCAGCAGCTTGGGTTTTGGTCAGGGGGTAGAAGAAAAACTGTTTTTT.

V gene TRBV5-1 combines with J gene TRBJ2-7; D perhaps matches TRBD1 (5 bases). The germline V gene encodes CDR1 SGHRS and CDR2 YFSETQ. CDR3 length equals 13 residues. Trimming took 0 bases from V and 2 from J, leaving 6 bases between them. The CDR3 DNA reads as TGCGCCAGCAGCTTGGGGACAACCTACGAGCAGTACTTC. Translated, it gives CASSLGTTYEQYF.

This clone was counted a few times. The rearrangement links TRBV28 to TRBJ2-2; no clear D. This CDR3 has 14 residues. From germline, CDR1 is MDHEN and CDR2 SYDVKM. V was shortened by 3 bases and J by 3 bases, with 8 bases between the two germline ends. CDR3 nucleotides: TGTGCCAGCAGTTTTGGGTCTTACACCGGGGAGCTGTTTTTT. This sequence encodes CASSFGSYTGELFF.

The chain carries TRBV7-6 and TRBJ2-7; D remains ambiguous. The V end lost 0 bases, the J end lost 6 bases, and 12 bases lay between the germline ends. There are 14 residues in the CDR3. CDR1 SGHVS and CDR2 FNYEAQ come from the germline V gene. The CDR3: CASSLAGGSAEQYF. For the CDR3, the DNA is TGTGCCAGCAGCTTAGCGGGTGGCTCGGCCGAGCAGTACTTC.

The chain couples TRBV7-6 to TRBJ1-3; weak D call: TRBD1 (5 bases). The germline V and J ends were trimmed by 1 base and 7 bases, with 8 bases remaining between them. This CDR3 spans 13 amino acids. Germline CDR1 SGHVS, CDR2 FNYEAQ. CDR3 in amino acids: CASSLGGGNTIYF. DNA for the CDR3: TGTGCCAGCAGCTTAGGGGGCGGGAACACCATATATTTT.

The chain couples TRBV14 to TRBJ2-4, with 8 bases aligning to TRBD1. Germline CDR1 is SGHDN and CDR2 is FVKESK. This CDR3 is 14 amino acids long. The J segment lost 7 bases and the V segment lost 3 bases, leaving 5 bases of the junction unmatched. CDR3 sequence (DNA): TGTGCCAGCAGCCACCGGACAGGGTGGAACATTCAGTACTTC. It translates to CASSHRTGWNIQYF.

This clone was found once. This rearrangement joins TRBV18 to TRBJ2-1; D is unresolved. The V end lost 2 bases, the J end lost 0 bases, and 17 bases lay between the germline ends. Germline loops: CDR1 KGHSH, CDR2 LQKENI. This CDR3 is built from 18 residues. The CDR3 sequence is CASSPYGGGYSSYNEQFF. DNA of the CDR3: TGTGCCAGCTCACCATACGGTGGTGGCTATAGCTCCTACAATGAGCAGTTCTTC.

The genes are TRBV9 and TRBJ2-1; the match to TRBD1 covers 7 bases. The CDR3 consists of 14 residues. With V trimmed by 4 bases and J by 4 bases, 5 bases remained unmatched. CDR1 is SGDLS, CDR2 YYNGEE, per germline. This CDR3 is CASSPETGYNEQFF. CDR3 nucleotide sequence: TGTGCCAGCAGCCCAGAGACAGGGTACAATGAGCAGTTCTTC. Full variable domain (missing parts from reference TRBV9 and TRBJ2-1): DSGVTQTPKHLITATGQRVTLRCSPRSGDLSVYWYQQSLDQGLQFLIQYYNGEERAKGNILERFSAQQFPDLHSELNLSSLELGDSALYFCASSPETGYNEQFFGPGTRLTVL.

The genes are TRBV28 and TRBJ2-7; D is tentatively TRBD1 or TRBD2 (5 bases each). With 3 bases removed from V and 2 bases from J, the gap between germline ends came to 8 bases. The CDR3 is 13 residues long. The V gene's germline CDR1 is MDHEN and CDR2 SYDVKM. The CDR3 nucleotides read TGTGCCAGCAGTTTTACGGGGCCCTACGAGCAGTACTTC. The encoded protein is CASSFTGPYEQYF.